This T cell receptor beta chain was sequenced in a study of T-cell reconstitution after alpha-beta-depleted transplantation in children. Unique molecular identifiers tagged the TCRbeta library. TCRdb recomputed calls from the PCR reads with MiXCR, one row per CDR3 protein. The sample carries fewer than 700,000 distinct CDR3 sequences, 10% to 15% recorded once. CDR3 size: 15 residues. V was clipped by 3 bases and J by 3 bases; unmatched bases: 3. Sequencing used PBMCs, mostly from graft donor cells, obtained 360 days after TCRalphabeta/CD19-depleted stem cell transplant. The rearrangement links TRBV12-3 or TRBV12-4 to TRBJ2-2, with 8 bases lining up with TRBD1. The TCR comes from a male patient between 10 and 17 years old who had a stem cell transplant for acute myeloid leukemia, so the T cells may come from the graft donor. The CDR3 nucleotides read TGTGCCAGCAGTTTGGGGACAGGTGACACCGGGGAGCTGTTTTTT. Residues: CASSLGTGDTGELFF.